This record covers a single TCR beta chain. The target antigen is unknown. The record originates from a study of siplizumab effects on memory and regulatory T cells. Findings and caveats of the study: Roughly 75-97% of proliferating CD4+ or CD8+ clones lacked an assignable naive or memory phenotype. Researchers could map only a minor fraction of alloreactive clones to unstimulated subsets. Siplizumab gave mappable alloreactive CD4+ clones an average Treg-derived fraction of less than 75%, against under 35% in controls.

This table comes from immunoSEQ multiplex PCR, and its TCRdb copy is limited to in-frame clones, with some not included. The table has some 9,000 clones, more than 60% seen once; the top ten hold 67%. This CDR3 contains 13 residues. The germline V gene has CDR1 LNHDA and CDR2 SQIVND (reference sequence). With 6 bases removed from V and 7 bases from J, the gap between germline ends came to 15 bases. The sequence was collected from a human donor in good health. Sequencing used effector memory CD8+ T cells sorted from blood. Sample subset: unstimulated CD8+ effector memory T cells. V is TRBV19 and J is TRBJ1-1; no clear D gene. CDR3 in amino acids: CASSGWEGGEAFF. CDR3 bases: TGTGCCAGTAGCGGATGGGAGGGTGGTGAAGCTTTCTTT.